The clone carrying this T cell receptor (beta chain) was observed a handful of times. V shed 4 bases and J shed 3 bases, with 13 bases lying between them. Germline V gene data show CDR1 as SGHRS and CDR2 as YFSETQ. The length of the CDR3 is 14 residues. The data were obtained in a study of early T cells in non-severe SARS-CoV-2 infection. Each CDR3 protein is one row after TCRdb ran MiXCR on the 5' RACE reads. The table lists tens of thousands of distinct CDR3 sequences, around 11% of them singletons. This material consisted of whole blood, taken at baseline. J is TRBJ1-1 and V is TRBV5-1; D might be TRBD1 (5 bases). The clonotype was recovered from an adult who was a healthcare worker with PCR-confirmed SARS-CoV-2 infection or an uninfected control (not recorded which). CDR3 sequence (DNA): TGCGCCAGCAGCCGGAGGGGTCGAGACACTGAAGCTTTCTTT. It specifies CASSRRGRDTEAFF.